These 2 T cell receptor beta chains came from one sample sequenced in a study of blood T cell repertoires in COVID-19. TCRdb's copy holds only in-frame clones and misses some; the assay was immunoSEQ multiplex PCR. This sample has around 360,000 clones; more than 70% occur once, and the top ten carry approximately 1.9%. Sequencing used PBMCs or T cells enriched from blood (not recorded which). These receptors all stem from a middle-aged man in a cohort exposed to, infected with or recovered from COVID-19 (not recorded which).

Concerning this clone: Other DNA sequences in the sample encode the same CDR3. The chain couples TRBV5-6 to TRBJ2-3; TRBD2 agrees at 10 bases. V lost 0 bases and J lost 4; bases outside the gene matches: 2. This CDR3 is built from 15 residues. Germline V gives CDR1 SGHDT, CDR2 YYEEEE. The CDR3 DNA reads as TGTGCCAGCAGCTTGGTAGCGGGAGGCCCAGATACGCAGTATTTT. Its protein is CASSLVAGGPDTQYF.

This chain joins TRBV9 and TRBJ2-5, with 12 bases lining up with TRBD1. The germline gives CDR1 SGDLS, CDR2 YYNGEE. CDR3 length: 17 amino acids. Unmatched junction bases numbered 10, after V lost 2 bases and J lost 5 bases. CDR3 loop: CASSVVGQGATLETQYF. The CDR3 DNA follows: TGTGCCAGCAGCGTTGTGGGACAGGGGGCGACTTTGGAGACCCAGTACTTC.